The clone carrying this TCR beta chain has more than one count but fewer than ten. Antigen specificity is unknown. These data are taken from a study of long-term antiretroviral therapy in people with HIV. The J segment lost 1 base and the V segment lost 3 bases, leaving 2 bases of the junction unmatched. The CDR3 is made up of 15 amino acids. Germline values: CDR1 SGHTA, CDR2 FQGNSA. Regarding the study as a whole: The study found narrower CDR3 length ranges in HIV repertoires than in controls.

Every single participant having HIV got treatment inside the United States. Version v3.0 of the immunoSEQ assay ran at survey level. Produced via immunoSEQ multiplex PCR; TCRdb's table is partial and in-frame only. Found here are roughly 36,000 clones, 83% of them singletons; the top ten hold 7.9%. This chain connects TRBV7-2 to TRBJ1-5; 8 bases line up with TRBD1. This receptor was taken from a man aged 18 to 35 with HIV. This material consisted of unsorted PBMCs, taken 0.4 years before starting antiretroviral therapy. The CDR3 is CASSLNRGSNQPQHF. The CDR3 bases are TGTGCCAGCAGCTTGAACAGGGGGAGCAATCAGCCCCAGCATTTT.